A single sample gave rise to the 29 T cell receptor beta chains below, sequenced in a study of tumor-infiltrating lymphocytes in primary liver carcinoma. Researchers generated TCR beta cDNA from 500 ng of total RNA, relying on a constant-region primer. Slightly modified ARM-PCR, run as three nested multiplex PCR rounds, produced the TCR beta libraries. Investigators reported that the first two PCR rounds, at about 9 cycles each, used TRBV1-TRBV30 forward primers with a C-beta reverse primer. Each CDR3 protein is one row after TCRdb ran MiXCR on the multiplex PCR reads. The data contain approximately 320,000 distinct CDR3 sequences, 45% to 70% of them singletons. In addition to blood RNA drawn from unsorted whole blood, germline DNA was extracted. Material for sequencing was peripheral blood. All receptors derive from a woman aged 25 to 39 with primary liver carcinoma and hepatitis B virus infection.

The table lists this clonotype with a few counts. V gene TRBV11-2 combines with J gene TRBJ2-2; 7 bases map to TRBD2. This CDR3 contains 13 residues. With V trimmed by 6 bases and J by 6 bases, 4 bases remained unmatched. CDR1 SGHAT and CDR2 FQNNGV come from the germline V gene. DNA for the CDR3: TGTGCCAGCAGTCCTACTAGCGCCGGGGAGCTGTTTTTT. Protein sequence: CASSPTSAGELFF.

The table lists this clonotype with a count of one. This chain links TRBV5-6 with TRBJ2-4; TRBD1 matches 9 bases. There are 13 residues in the CDR3. Germline V gene lookup returns CDR1 SGHDT and CDR2 YYEEEE. With 5 bases clipped from V and 7 bases from J, the junction kept 4 bases outside the gene matches. The CDR3 loop reads CASRGQGVNIQYF. The CDR3 DNA is TGTGCCAGCAGGGGACAGGGCGTGAACATTCAGTACTTC.

For this clonotype: At one boundary the junction diverges from the germline segment, which might be a read error. This chain links TRBV6-6 with TRBJ2-3; no reliable D call. The length of the CDR3 is 13 residues. Per germline, CDR1 MNHNY and CDR2 SVGAGI (reference sequence). The DNA for the CDR3 is TGTACCAGCAGTTACCTTCACACAGATCCGCAGTATTTT. Its translation: CTSSYLHTDPQYF.

In regard to this clonotype: This may stem from a read error, because a much larger clone lies one nucleotide away. The chain uses TRBV6-5 and TRBJ1-2; D is ambiguous. The CDR3 loop spans 15 amino acids. Germline V lookup: CDR1 MNHEY, CDR2 SVGAGI. The V gene lost 6 bases and the J gene lost 2 bases, with 16 bases spanning the gap. The CDR3 loop reads CASRPVRGANYGYTF. CDR3 DNA: TGTGCCAGCAGACCCGTACGGGGAGCCAACTATGGCTACACCTTC.

The chain combines TRBV6-1 with TRBJ2-1; 10 nucleotides match TRBD1. V gave up 5 bases and J gave up 10 bases; unmatched junction bases: 11. The CDR3 consists of 15 residues. Germline V gene lookup returns CDR1 MNHNS and CDR2 SASEGT. CDR3 amino acids: CASSYEDRGLYEQFF. CDR3 DNA: TGTGCCAGCAGTTACGAAGACAGGGGGCTCTACGAGCAGTTCTTC.

This clonotype was seen once. A read error may account for a junction end that differs from germline. The genes are TRBV11-2 and TRBJ2-7; 7 bases map to TRBD2. This CDR3 contains 14 residues. Germline lookup yields CDR1 SGHAT and CDR2 FQNNGV. This CDR3 is CASSLLAEEMEQYF. The CDR3 DNA is TGTGCCAGCAGCTTACTAGCGGAAGAGATGGAGCAGTATTTC.

This clonotype was recorded once. A much larger clone sits a single nucleotide away, making a read error possible. The chain carries TRBV4-3 and TRBJ2-3, with D perhaps matching TRBD2 (7 bases). Germline CDR1 is LGHNA and CDR2 is YSLEER. The CDR3 totals 15 residues. The CDR3 sequence: CACSQGTTSTDTQYF. CDR3 nucleotides: TGCGCCTGCAGCCAGGGGACTACCTCCACAGATACGCAGTATTTT.

Concerning this clonotype: The junction departs from germline at one end; a sequencing error may be responsible. The chain combines TRBV4-3 with TRBJ1-1; tentatively, D is TRBD1 (6 bases). This CDR3 is built from 14 residues. Germline V gene lookup returns CDR1 LGHNA and CDR2 YSLEER. Here the CDR3 DNA reads TGTGCCAGCAGCCAACCGGGGACATGCCCTGAAGCTTTCTTT. Translated: CASSQPGTCPEAFF.

As regards this clonotype: Since no conserved phenylalanine or tryptophan closes the CDR3, a read error is the likely cause. The V gene is TRBV30, the J gene TRBJ1-6, with D possibly TRBD1 on 5 matching bases. The CDR3 is 12 amino acids. Trimming removed 5 bases at V and 6 bases at J, with 8 bases between. Germline V lookup: CDR1 GTSNPN, CDR2 SVGIG (reference sequence). CDR3: CAWRRGNSPLHY. CDR3 DNA sequence: TGTGCCTGGCGGAGGGGTAATTCACCCCTCCACTAT.

On this clonotype: This clone may be a read error of a much larger clone one base away. The chain carries TRBV6-6 and TRBJ2-1; 8 positions agree with TRBD2. Germline V gene data show CDR1 as MNHNY and CDR2 as SVGAGI (reference sequence). This CDR3 is built from 14 residues. CDR3 DNA sequence: TGTGCCACCAGTTACTCGGGGGGGCTCGATGAGCAGTTCTTC. Translation: CATSYSGGLDEQFF.

Remarks on this clonotype: In this CDR3 the conserved last residue, phenylalanine or tryptophan, is missing, so a read error is likely. The limits of the CDR3 on the DNA are not certain, so only TCRdb's listed CDR3 is given. The chain has TRBV12-3 or TRBV12-4 and TRBJ2-7. The CDR3 numbers 12 amino acids, ends counted. CDR3 protein: CASSPDPFGEYY.

This clonotype occurred a few times. Since no conserved phenylalanine or tryptophan closes the CDR3, a read error is the likely cause. The chain uses TRBV11-2 and TRBJ2-1; D remains unclear. The ends were cut back, 3 bases at V and 6 bases at J, with 12 bases in the middle. Germline lookup yields CDR1 SGHAT and CDR2 FQNNGV. This CDR3 has 14 amino acids. The CDR3 sequence is CASSLAWRSNEQFL. In nucleotides, the CDR3 is TGTGCCAGCAGCTTGGCCTGGAGATCCAATGAGCAGTTCTTG.

About this clonotype itself: The junction and the germline gene differ at one end; a read error may be behind it. The gene calls are TRBV12-3 or TRBV12-4 and TRBJ1-4, with 7 bases matching TRBD1. The CDR3 sequence is 15 residues long. The CDR3 sequence is CASSLRAGGDEKLFF. The CDR3 nucleotides read TGTGCCAGCAGTTTACGGGCAGGGGGTGATGAAAAGCTGTTTTTT.

This clonotype appeared a single time. As the CDR3 is not closed by the conserved phenylalanine or tryptophan, this likely results from a read error. It is unclear where the CDR3 begins or ends on the DNA, so no DNA is shown, and the CDR3 is as TCRdb lists it. The gene calls are TRBV6-2 or TRBV6-3 and TRBJ2-3; whether TRBD1, the table's D call, matches the DNA was not checked. Germline V lookup: CDR1 MNHEY, CDR2 SVGEGT. The CDR3 length equals 16 residues, ends included. The chain's CDR3 is CASSQGDRGLVDTQYL.

This clonotype was picked up many times. The gene calls are TRBV11-2 and TRBJ2-3, with no clear D. CDR1 and CDR2 (germline): SGHAT, FQNNGV. V was pared by 11 bases and J by 4 bases, with 16 bases between. This CDR3 is 13 amino acids long. The CDR3 loop is CASSGHGADTQYF. CDR3 DNA sequence: TGTGCCTCCTCCGGGCATGGTGCAGATACGCAGTATTTT.

This clonotype was found once. One end of the junction does not line up with germline, which may come from a read error. The CDR3 spells CANSFRGQGNHEQYF. CDR3 coding DNA: TGCGCCAACAGTTTTCGGGGGCAGGGTAATCACGAGCAGTACTTC. The chain employs TRBV12-3 or TRBV12-4 and TRBJ2-7; D could derive from TRBD1 or TRBD2 (6 bases each). This CDR3 comprises 15 residues.

Details on this clonotype: Since the CDR3 does not end with the conserved phenylalanine or tryptophan, this likely comes from a read error. This chain links TRBV29-1 with TRBJ2-7, with 8 nucleotides matching TRBD2. The germline CDR1 and CDR2 sequences are SQVTM and ANQGSEA. The CDR3 runs to 13 residues. CDR3 amino acids: CSVIAGSTYDQYL. The CDR3 DNA sequence: TGCAGCGTAATAGCGGGATCAACCTACGATCAGTACTTA.

This clonotype has just a few counts. The V call is TRBV12-3 or TRBV12-4, the J call TRBJ1-6; TRBD1 agrees at 11 bases. This CDR3 has 17 residues. J gave up 9 bases and V 3 bases, and 10 bases lay outside the gene matches. The CDR3 DNA is TGTGCCAGCAGTTTCTCACCCGGGACAGGGGGGGGTTCACCCCTCCACTTT. Translated: CASSFSPGTGGGSPLHF.

This clonotype was observed many times. The chain is built from TRBV11-2 and TRBJ2-7, with D perhaps matching TRBD1 (7 bases). Germline CDR1 and CDR2: SGHAT and FQNNGV. V was trimmed by 1 base and J by 7 bases, leaving 17 bases between them. CDR3 length: 15 residues. The CDR3 DNA is TGTGCCAGCAGCTTAGTTGGGGCGACAGGGACTGAGCAGTACTTC. It encodes CASSLVGATGTEQYF.

Turning to this clonotype: A much larger clone lies a single base off, so this may be a read error. The gene calls are TRBV12-3 or TRBV12-4 and TRBJ2-3; no definite D call. The CDR3 is 14 amino acids. The CDR3 is CASNPEPTTDMQYF. DNA for the CDR3: TGTGCCAGCAATCCAGAACCAACCACAGATATGCAGTATTTT.

The chain carries TRBV28 and TRBJ2-1; D uncertain. The germline V gene encodes CDR1 MDHEN and CDR2 SYDVKM. This CDR3 is built from 14 residues. Trimming removed 3 bases from V and 5 bases from J, with 11 bases in between. CDR3 residues: CASSFSYSNNEQFF. The CDR3 nucleotides read TGTGCCAGCAGTTTCTCCTACTCTAACAATGAGCAGTTCTTC.

This clonotype was observed a handful of times. The rearrangement joins TRBV10-3 to TRBJ2-7; 7 bases line up with TRBD2. V gave up 0 bases and J gave up 4 bases; unmatched junction bases: 6. The CDR3 is made up of 15 amino acids. The V gene's germline CDR1 is ENHRY and CDR2 SYGVKD. The CDR3 loop reads CAISESEAGRYEQYF. CDR3 DNA: TGTGCCATCAGTGAGTCGGAAGCGGGAAGGTACGAGCAGTACTTC.

The chain uses TRBV5-6 and TRBJ2-5, with TRBD2 matching over 10 bases. Germline loops: CDR1 SGHDT, CDR2 YYEEEE. The V segment lost 5 bases and the J segment 7 bases; nucleotides outside the gene matches: 14. The CDR3 has 16 amino acids. The CDR3 spells CASRLAGVLEVGTQYF. CDR3 sequence (DNA): TGTGCCAGCAGGCTAGCGGGAGTGCTTGAGGTTGGGACCCAGTACTTC.

The chain uses TRBV7-9 and TRBJ2-7; 11 bases are a match to TRBD2. The V segment lost 7 bases and the J segment 6 bases; nucleotides outside the gene matches: 8. From germline, CDR1 is SEHNR and CDR2 FQNEAQ (reference sequence). The CDR3 runs 14 residues. CDR3 sequence: CASNAIGTSGEQYF. The DNA of the CDR3 is TGTGCCAGCAACGCGATTGGGACTAGCGGCGAGCAGTACTTC.

In regard to this clonotype: One end of the junction fails to match germline, which may point to a read error. V and J are TRBV4-2 and TRBJ2-3, with D maybe TRBD2 (5 bases). This CDR3 is built from 16 residues. CDR1 and CDR2 (germline): LGHNA, YNFKEQ. The CDR3 region has the DNA TGTGCCAGGAGCCAAGACGACACGGGGTTACGAAGGACGCAGTATTTT. It specifies CARSQDDTGLRRTQYF.

The chain links TRBV5-5 to TRBJ2-1, with 11 bases lining up with TRBD2. The V gene's germline CDR1 is SGHKS and CDR2 YYEKEE (reference sequence). The CDR3 spans 18 residues. V lost 0 bases and J lost 4; bases outside the gene matches: 9. The CDR3 coding sequence is TGTGCCAGCAGCTTGGATAGCGGGAGGGCAAAAGGGTACAATGAGCAGTTCTTC. Protein: CASSLDSGRAKGYNEQFF.

This clonotype was seen a handful of times. J is TRBJ2-1 and V is TRBV7-9, with 9 positions matching TRBD1. The CDR3 runs to 15 residues. J was trimmed by 9 bases and V by 5 bases; bases with no gene match: 11. Germline V gene sequence: CDR1 SEHNR, CDR2 FQNEAQ (reference sequence). DNA of the CDR3: TGTGCCAGCAGCCCTTCCGGGACAGGGTTTCGTGAGCAGTTCTTC. This encodes CASSPSGTGFREQFF.

As regards this clonotype: One junction end does not reproduce the germline sequence, and a read error may be involved. The chain combines TRBV7-9 with TRBJ2-7; 7 bases fit TRBD1. Per the germline V gene, CDR1 is SEHNR and CDR2 is FQNEAQ (reference sequence). The CDR3 covers 14 residues. The CDR3 protein is CANSLPGGTYEQYF. DNA for the CDR3: TGTGCCAACAGCTTACCAGGGGGAACCTACGAGCAGTACTTC.

The chain couples TRBV5-6 to TRBJ2-1; tentative D call: TRBD1 (5 bases). In germline, CDR1 is SGHDT, CDR2 YYEEEE. The CDR3 spans 14 residues. V was clipped by 2 bases and J by 13 bases, with 19 bases between them. CDR3 protein: CASSFTLKGVEQFF. The CDR3 region has the DNA TGTGCCAGCAGCTTTACGCTAAAAGGGGTTGAACAGTTCTTC.